The clone carrying this T cell receptor (beta chain) was picked up a small number of times. What it binds is unknown. The data originate from a study of T cell clones after liver transplantation. Study-level information: TCRbeta sequencing after a pre-transplant mixed lymphocyte reaction identified graft-donor-reactive clones, later tracked in post-transplant blood. Three of eight recipients were HCV-positive; others had non-autoimmune, non-viral indications.

The data were produced by immunoSEQ multiplex PCR, yet TCRdb's version contains in-frame clones alone and is incomplete. The sample contains 70,000 to 80,000 clones, 90% of which appear only once. Sorting of unstimulated PBMCs yielded separate CD3+CD4+ and CD3+CD8+ fractions. Overall study results and limits: Post-transplant, graft-donor-reactive CD4 TCRbeta sequences in blood dropped significantly in 5 of 8 subjects.

The TCR comes from a human donor who received a liver transplant. The material sequenced was CD4+ T cells from blood, taken before liver transplant.

The CDR3 protein is CASSFISGGGENTEAFF. The CDR3 DNA reads as TGTGCCAGCAGCTTTATCTCAGGGGGAGGAGAGAACACTGAAGCTTTCTTT. This rearrangement joins TRBV13 to TRBJ1-1; TRBD1 agrees at 7 bases. The CDR3 runs to 17 residues. With V trimmed by 3 bases and J by 1 base, 11 bases remained unmatched. Germline V CDR1 and CDR2: PRHDT, FYEKMQ (reference sequence).